This TCR beta chain was sequenced during a study of T cell repertoires in cytomegalovirus infection. Study as a whole: Through public TCR beta signatures, both CMV infection and matching HLA type were indicated. Overall study results and limits: The ex vivo response was dominated by HLA-C-restricted CMV-specific TCR beta clonotypes.

Each CDR3 protein gets one entry after TCRdb re-called the reads with MiXCR. The table records hundreds of thousands of distinct CDR3 sequences, more than 8% of them present only once. Germline CDR1 reads MGHDK; CDR2 reads SYGVNS. Between the trimmed V and J ends, which lost 7 bases and 0 bases, there was a span of 7 bases. This CDR3 comprises 13 residues. This clonotype showed up just a few times. Its matching antigen is unknown. The sequence came from a human donor in good health (CMV status not recorded). Some clones in this sample may be carry-over from other donors' samples. The chain couples TRBV25-1 to TRBJ2-1; perhaps TRBD2 as D (6 bases). Material: PBMCs. The CDR3 loop is CASIGGSYNEQFF. The DNA for the CDR3 is TGTGCCAGCATCGGGGGCTCCTACAATGAGCAGTTCTTC.